This T cell receptor (beta chain) stems from a study of blood T cell repertoires in COVID-19. Study overall: Samples of COVID-19 (acute and convalescent) were obtained from the United States, Italy and Spain. The cDNA or gDNA used as material had been derived from T cells, B-cell-depleted T cells, or PBMCs.

In the original processing: For nucleated cells, counts were estimated from reference gene primer amplification. Assay: immunoSEQ multiplex PCR; the TCRdb copy retains only in-frame clones and omits some. D and trimming were read from the DNA, whereas the V and J calls and clone size are those reported in that table. The sample yields 200,000 or so clones, about nine tenths seen once. The CDR3 totals 15 residues. Germline V gives CDR1 MNHEY, CDR2 SVGAGI. J lost 0 bases, V lost 7 bases, and 7 bases had no gene match. Sequencing input: peripheral blood. The clonotype comes from a man aged 60-69 years who had recovered from COVID-19. This chain joins TRBV6-5 and TRBJ2-3; 7 bases align to TRBD2. The CDR3: CASKVAGESTDTQYF. The CDR3 coding sequence is TGTGCCAGCAAGGTGGCGGGGGAGAGCACAGATACGCAGTATTTT.